The rows below give T cell receptor beta chains drawn from one sample of a study of blood T cell repertoires in COVID-19. Only in-frame clones appear in the TCRdb table, and some are missing; sequencing was by immunoSEQ multiplex PCR. The table includes under 350,000 clones, under 90% detected once. The sequenced material came from PBMCs or T cells enriched from blood (not recorded which). These receptor sequences come from a woman aged 60-75 years who had recovered from COVID-19. Both conserved end residues are part of each CDR3. The order of the fields is D gene, J gene, clone size, V gene, CDR3 DNA, CDR3 protein. D genes are given only for firm matches. Part of the rows lack a size; the others show once, few, many or a class for expanded clones.

D gene: .; J gene: TRBJ1-1; clone size: .; V gene: TRBV30; CDR3 DNA: TGTGCCTGGAGTTCCAACAGGGAAGCTTTCTTT; CDR3 protein: CAWSSNREAFF
D gene: TRBD1; J gene: TRBJ2-7; clone size: .; V gene: TRBV2; CDR3 DNA: TGTGCCAGCAGGGACGGACAGGGTAGCTACGAGCAGTACTTC; CDR3 protein: CASRDGQGSYEQYF
D gene: TRBD1; J gene: TRBJ2-7; clone size: .; V gene: TRBV7-8; CDR3 DNA: TGTGCCAGCAGCAACCGGGACAGGAGTACCTACGAGCAGTACTTC; CDR3 protein: CASSNRDRSTYEQYF
D gene: .; J gene: TRBJ1-5; clone size: .; V gene: TRBV2; CDR3 DNA: TGTGCCAGCAGTGGGAATTCGGGGAGCAATCAGCCCCAGCATTTT; CDR3 protein: CASSGNSGSNQPQHF
D gene: .; J gene: TRBJ2-2; clone size: few; V gene: TRBV7-9; CDR3 DNA: TGTGCCAGCTCTCTAGCGCAGGGGGACACCGGGGAGCTGTTTTTT; CDR3 protein: CASSLAQGDTGELFF
D gene: .; J gene: TRBJ2-5; clone size: .; V gene: TRBV7-9; CDR3 DNA: TGTGCCAGCGTCGGAGTTATCCGCCTTGAGACCCAGTACTTC; CDR3 protein: CASVGVIRLETQYF
D gene: .; J gene: TRBJ2-7; clone size: medium-sized; V gene: TRBV14; CDR3 DNA: TGTGCCAGCAGCCAAGATGGCGGAAACTACGAGCAGTACTTC; CDR3 protein: CASSQDGGNYEQYF
D gene: .; J gene: TRBJ2-2; clone size: .; V gene: TRBV18; CDR3 DNA: TGTGCCAGCTCACCCCTCACCGGGGAGCTGTTTTTT; CDR3 protein: CASSPLTGELFF
D gene: .; J gene: TRBJ2-6; clone size: many; V gene: TRBV9; CDR3 DNA: TGTGCCAGCAGCGTAGCCCCCCGTGCGTCTGGGGCCAACGTCCTGACTTTC; CDR3 protein: CASSVAPRASGANVLTF
D gene: .; J gene: TRBJ2-7; clone size: .; V gene: TRBV6-5; CDR3 DNA: TGTGCCAGCAGTTTTGGACGCTCTGGGAGTGAGCAGTACTTC; CDR3 protein: CASSFGRSGSEQYF
D gene: .; J gene: TRBJ2-5; clone size: .; V gene: TRBV5-1; CDR3 DNA: TGCGCCAGCAGCCCCAGGGGTCAAGAGACCCAGTACTTC; CDR3 protein: CASSPRGQETQYF
D gene: .; J gene: TRBJ1-5; clone size: .; V gene: TRBV2; CDR3 DNA: TGTGCCAGCAGTGAAGACGCGGGGGGCGATCAGCCCCAGCATTTT; CDR3 protein: CASSEDAGGDQPQHF
D gene: TRBD1; J gene: TRBJ1-1; clone size: once; V gene: TRBV6-1; CDR3 DNA: TGTGCCAGCAGTGAGGACAGGTGGGGCACTGAAGCTTTCTTT; CDR3 protein: CASSEDRWGTEAFF
D gene: TRBD2; J gene: TRBJ2-7; clone size: .; V gene: TRBV7-4; CDR3 DNA: TGTGCCAGCAGCCCCGGGACTAGCGGGGGGCCTACCTACGAGCAGTACTTC; CDR3 protein: CASSPGTSGGPTYEQYF
D gene: .; J gene: TRBJ2-7; clone size: .; V gene: TRBV3-1/TRBV3-2; CDR3 DNA: TGTGCCAGCAGCTCGACAGCTACCTACGAGCAGTACTTC; CDR3 protein: CASSSTATYEQYF
D gene: .; J gene: TRBJ1-5; clone size: .; V gene: TRBV7-9; CDR3 DNA: TGTGCCAGCAGCCTGGGGGCCGATCAGCCCCAGCATTTT; CDR3 protein: CASSLGADQPQHF
D gene: .; J gene: TRBJ1-3; clone size: .; V gene: TRBV14; CDR3 DNA: TGTGCCAGCAGCCAAGTGGCGGGGAACACCATATATTTT; CDR3 protein: CASSQVAGNTIYF
D gene: .; J gene: TRBJ2-3; clone size: few; V gene: TRBV15; CDR3 DNA: TGTGCCACCAGCAGAGATAGCCCGAGATCCACAGATACGCAGTATTTT; CDR3 protein: CATSRDSPRSTDTQYF
D gene: TRBD1; J gene: TRBJ2-2; clone size: .; V gene: TRBV3-1/TRBV3-2; CDR3 DNA: TGTGCCAGCAGCCTAGGACAGGGTGGCGGGGAGCTGTTTTTT; CDR3 protein: CASSLGQGGGELFF
D gene: .; J gene: TRBJ2-7; clone size: .; V gene: TRBV3-1/TRBV3-2; CDR3 DNA: TGTGCCAGCAGCCACGAGCCGATATACGAGCAGTACTTC; CDR3 protein: CASSHEPIYEQYF
D gene: TRBD2; J gene: TRBJ2-1; clone size: .; V gene: TRBV7-9; CDR3 DNA: TGTGCCAGCAGCCCAAGAAGGCTAGCGGGAGGGCATGAGCAGTTCTTC; CDR3 protein: CASSPRRLAGGHEQFF
D gene: .; J gene: TRBJ1-1; clone size: .; V gene: TRBV5-4; CDR3 DNA: TGTGCCAGCAGCTTTGGGGCGCCCTCCATGAACACTGAAGCTTTCTTT; CDR3 protein: CASSFGAPSMNTEAFF
D gene: .; J gene: TRBJ2-7; clone size: .; V gene: TRBV19; CDR3 DNA: TGTGCCAGTAGTATGGGCCCCACAGGGGGGGCCTACGAGCAGTACTTC; CDR3 protein: CASSMGPTGGAYEQYF
D gene: TRBD1; J gene: TRBJ2-7; clone size: .; V gene: TRBV6-5; CDR3 DNA: TGTGCCACTACAACCGGGACAGGGAGAGAGCAGTACTTC; CDR3 protein: CATTTGTGREQYF
D gene: TRBD2; J gene: TRBJ2-2; clone size: .; V gene: TRBV10-3; CDR3 DNA: TGTGCCATCAGTGTACGGGGCAGCGGGAGCGCCGGGGAGCTGTTTTTT; CDR3 protein: CAISVRGSGSAGELFF
D gene: .; J gene: TRBJ1-4; clone size: .; V gene: TRBV2; CDR3 DNA: TGTGCCAGCAGTGGGGAGGCGGCAACTAATGAAAAACTGTTTTTT; CDR3 protein: CASSGEAATNEKLFF
D gene: .; J gene: TRBJ1-4; clone size: .; V gene: TRBV28; CDR3 DNA: TGTGCCAGCAGTTCAGGGTTTGAAAAACTGTTTTTT; CDR3 protein: CASSSGFEKLFF
D gene: .; J gene: TRBJ1-2; clone size: .; V gene: TRBV10-3; CDR3 DNA: TGTGCCGGATCGGCTGGGGAGAACTATGGCTACACCTTC; CDR3 protein: CAGSAGENYGYTF
D gene: .; J gene: TRBJ2-5; clone size: once; V gene: TRBV7-2; CDR3 DNA: TGTGCCAGCAGCTCTGGACTGCAACAAGAGACCCAGTACTTC; CDR3 protein: CASSSGLQQETQYF
D gene: .; J gene: TRBJ2-2; clone size: .; V gene: TRBV7-3; CDR3 DNA: TGTGCCAGCAGCTTGACAGGTGATACCGGGGAGCTGTTTTTT; CDR3 protein: CASSLTGDTGELFF
D gene: .; J gene: TRBJ1-2; clone size: .; V gene: TRBV2; CDR3 DNA: TGTGCCAGCAGTGAAGTTAACTCGGCCAGGTTTGGCTACACCTTC; CDR3 protein: CASSEVNSARFGYTF
D gene: .; J gene: TRBJ2-1; clone size: few; V gene: TRBV7-3; CDR3 DNA: TGTGCCAGCAGCTTAGGGGGTCACGGGGGTGAGCAGTTCTTC; CDR3 protein: CASSLGGHGGEQFF
D gene: TRBD2; J gene: TRBJ2-1; clone size: .; V gene: TRBV28; CDR3 DNA: TGTGCCAGCAGTCCTCGGCTAGCGGGGCGGAGTGAGCAGTTCTTC; CDR3 protein: CASSPRLAGRSEQFF
D gene: TRBD2; J gene: TRBJ2-1; clone size: .; V gene: TRBV2; CDR3 DNA: TGTGCCAGCACTGGAGCGGGGGGATCCTACAATGAGCAGTTCTTC; CDR3 protein: CASTGAGGSYNEQFF
D gene: .; J gene: TRBJ1-4; clone size: .; V gene: TRBV28; CDR3 DNA: TGTGCCAGCAGTTCCCCGACAGTTATGGGGTGGAATGAAAAACTGTTTTTT; CDR3 protein: CASSSPTVMGWNEKLFF
D gene: .; J gene: TRBJ2-7; clone size: .; V gene: TRBV4-1; CDR3 DNA: TGCGCCAGCAGCCAAATGACAGGTAGCTCCTACGAGCAGTACTTC; CDR3 protein: CASSQMTGSSYEQYF
D gene: .; J gene: TRBJ2-5; clone size: .; V gene: TRBV7-2; CDR3 DNA: TGTGCCAGCAGCTTATCAGTAGAGACCCAGTACTTC; CDR3 protein: CASSLSVETQYF
D gene: .; J gene: TRBJ2-2; clone size: .; V gene: TRBV7-3; CDR3 DNA: TGTGCCAGCAGCTCCTCCGGGGAGCTGTTTTTT; CDR3 protein: CASSSSGELFF
D gene: .; J gene: TRBJ1-5; clone size: .; V gene: TRBV5-1; CDR3 DNA: TGCGCCAGCAGCCCCGGGGGGACTCGGGATCAGCCCCAGCATTTT; CDR3 protein: CASSPGGTRDQPQHF
D gene: .; J gene: TRBJ2-7; clone size: few; V gene: TRBV2; CDR3 DNA: TGTGCCAGCAGTTCACGCCAGGTCTACGAGCAGTACTTC; CDR3 protein: CASSSRQVYEQYF
D gene: .; J gene: TRBJ2-5; clone size: few; V gene: TRBV5-1; CDR3 DNA: TGCGCCAGCAGCGAGCAAGAGACCCAGTACTTC; CDR3 protein: CASSEQETQYF
D gene: TRBD2; J gene: TRBJ2-5; clone size: .; V gene: TRBV5-1; CDR3 DNA: TGCGCCGGCGCGCCTAGCGGGAGGAGTGAGGAGACCCAGTACTTC; CDR3 protein: CAGAPSGRSEETQYF